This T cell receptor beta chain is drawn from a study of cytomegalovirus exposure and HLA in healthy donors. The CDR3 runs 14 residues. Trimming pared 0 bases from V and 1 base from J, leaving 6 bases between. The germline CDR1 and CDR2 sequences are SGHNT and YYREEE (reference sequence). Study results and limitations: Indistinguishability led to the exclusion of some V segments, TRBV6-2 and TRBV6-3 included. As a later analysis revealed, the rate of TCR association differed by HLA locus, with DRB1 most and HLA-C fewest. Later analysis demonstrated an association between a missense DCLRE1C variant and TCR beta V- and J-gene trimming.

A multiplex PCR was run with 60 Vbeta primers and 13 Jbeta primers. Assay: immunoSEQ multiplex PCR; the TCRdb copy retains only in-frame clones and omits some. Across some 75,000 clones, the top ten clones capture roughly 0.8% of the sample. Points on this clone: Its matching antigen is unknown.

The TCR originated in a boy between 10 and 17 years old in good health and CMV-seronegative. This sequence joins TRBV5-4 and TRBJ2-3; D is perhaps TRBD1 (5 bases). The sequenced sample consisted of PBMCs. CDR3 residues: CASSLARGTDTQYF. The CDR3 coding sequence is TGTGCCAGCAGCTTGGCCAGGGGCACAGATACGCAGTATTTT.